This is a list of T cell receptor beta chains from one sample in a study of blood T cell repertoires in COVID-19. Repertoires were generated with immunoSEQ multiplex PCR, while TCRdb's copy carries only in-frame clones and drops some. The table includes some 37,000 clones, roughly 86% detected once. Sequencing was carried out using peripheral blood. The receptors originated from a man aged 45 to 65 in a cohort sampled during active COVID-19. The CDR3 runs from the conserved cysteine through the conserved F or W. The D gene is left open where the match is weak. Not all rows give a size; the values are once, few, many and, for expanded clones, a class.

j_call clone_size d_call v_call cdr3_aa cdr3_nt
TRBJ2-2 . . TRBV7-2 CASSGRGGVNTGELFF TGTGCCAGCAGCGGCAGAGGGGGGGTGAACACCGGGGAGCTGTTTTTT
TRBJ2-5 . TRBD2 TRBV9 CASSVASSGYQETQYF TGTGCCAGCAGCGTAGCGAGTAGCGGGTACCAAGAGACCCAGTACTTC
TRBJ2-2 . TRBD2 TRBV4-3 CASSQAGLAGGPNTGELFF TGCGCCAGCAGCCAAGCGGGACTAGCGGGGGGGCCGAACACCGGGGAGCTGTTTTTT
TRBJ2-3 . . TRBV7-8 CASSNNGRGTRSDTQYF TGTGCCAGCAGCAACAACGGCCGGGGTACAAGGTCGGATACGCAGTATTTT
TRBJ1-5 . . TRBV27 CASSSLQGYSNQPQHF TGTGCCAGCAGTTCTCTACAGGGATATAGCAATCAGCCCCAGCATTTT
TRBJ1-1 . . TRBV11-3 CASSLDPGGYTEAFF TGTGCCAGCAGCTTAGATCCGGGGGGCTATACTGAAGCTTTCTTT
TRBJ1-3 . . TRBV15 CATSRDRFSGNTIYF TGTGCCACCAGCAGAGACAGGTTCTCTGGAAACACCATATATTTT
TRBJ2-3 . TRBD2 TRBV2 CASSQTSGGPRF TGTGCCAGCAGCCAGACTAGCGGGGGGCCTAGATTT
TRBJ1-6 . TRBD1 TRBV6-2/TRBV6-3 CASSYETGTGDPPLHF TGTGCCAGCAGTTACGAGACCGGGACAGGGGACCCACCCCTCCACTTT
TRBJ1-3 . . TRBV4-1 CASSQSPVTGTTGNTIYF TGCGCCAGCAGCCAATCCCCCGTGACAGGAACCACTGGAAACACCATATATTTT
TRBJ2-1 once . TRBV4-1 CASSLHGLPAGNEQFF TGCGCCAGCAGCCTCCACGGGCTCCCGGCAGGGAATGAGCAGTTCTTC
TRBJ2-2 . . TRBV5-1 CASSEGGPMGFTGELFF TGCGCCAGCAGCGAGGGCGGGCCGATGGGTTTCACCGGGGAGCTGTTTTTT
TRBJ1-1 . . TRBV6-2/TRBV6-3 CASSYFRNTEAFF TGTGCCAGCAGTTATTTTAGGAACACTGAAGCTTTCTTT
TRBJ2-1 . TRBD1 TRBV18 CASSRDRNNEQFF TGTGCCAGCTCACGGGACAGAAACAATGAGCAGTTCTTC